The 13 T cell receptor beta chains given below trace back to one sample, sequenced in a study of blood T cell repertoires in COVID-19. Profiling relied on immunoSEQ multiplex PCR, and the TCRdb table lists in-frame clones only, not all of them. The sample has a few hundred thousand clones, about 91% seen once. Material: peripheral blood. These TCRs come from a woman in her thirties who had recovered from COVID-19.

Remarks on this clone: One end of the junction does not line up with germline, which may come from a read error. V and J are TRBV18 and TRBJ2-7; 7 bases are shared with TRBD1. From germline, CDR1 is KGHSH and CDR2 LQKENI. This CDR3 has 15 amino acids. DNA for the CDR3: TGTACCAGCTCACCCGTTTTGGGACAGCGCTACGAGCAGTACTTC. This codes for CTSSPVLGQRYEQYF.

The rearrangement joins TRBV14 to TRBJ2-5; a possible D gene is TRBD2 (6 bases). The CDR3 spans 11 residues. Germline V lookup: CDR1 SGHDN, CDR2 FVKESK. The ends were cut back, 4 bases at V and 7 bases at J, with 7 bases in the middle. The CDR3 region is CASSLGGTQYF. The CDR3 nucleotides are TGTGCCAGCAGCCTCGGGGGGACCCAGTACTTC.

The V and J genes are TRBV28 and TRBJ1-2; D may be TRBD1 (6 bases). Deletions cut 2 bases from V and 7 bases from J, with 14 bases between. The CDR3 loop spans 14 amino acids. Germline V gene data show CDR1 as MDHEN and CDR2 as SYDVKM. This chain's CDR3 is CASSLPTGRGGYTF. The CDR3 nucleotides are TGTGCCAGCAGTTTACCTACAGGGAGGGGTGGCTACACCTTC.

The chain employs TRBV5-1 and TRBJ1-1; 7 nucleotides match TRBD1. Germline CDR1 and CDR2: SGHRS and YFSETQ. With 0 bases clipped from V and 1 base from J, the junction kept 6 bases outside the gene matches. CDR3 length equals 16 residues. In DNA form, the CDR3 reads TGCGCCAGCAGCTTGGCCGCAGGGGGGACGAACACTGAAGCTTTCTTT. Amino acid sequence: CASSLAAGGTNTEAFF. Supplemented by reference TRBV5-1 and TRBJ1-1, the full variable domain reads KAGVTQTPRYLIKTRGQQVTLSCSPISGHRSVSWYQQTPGQGLQFLFEYFSETQRNKGNFPGRFSGRQFSNSRSEMNVSTLELGDSALYLCASSLAAGGTNTEAFFGQGTRLTVV.

A single count supports this clone. This sample includes further DNA sequences coding for the same CDR3. The chain has TRBV12-3 or TRBV12-4 and TRBJ2-7, with D unresolved. The V and J ends lost 3 bases and 4 bases respectively, with 7 bases between them. The CDR3 has 12 amino acids. CDR3 loop: CASSFYTYEQYF. The CDR3 nucleotides read TGTGCCAGCAGTTTTTATACTTACGAGCAGTACTTC.

The V gene is TRBV7-9, the J gene TRBJ1-1; D not certain. Germline-derived CDR1 and CDR2 are SEHNR and FQNEAQ (reference sequence). Trimming removed 3 bases at V and 5 bases at J, with 7 bases between. This CDR3 has 12 amino acids. The CDR3: CASSFSGTEAFF. The CDR3 coding sequence is TGTGCCAGCAGCTTCTCCGGGACTGAAGCTTTCTTT.

The chain carries TRBV27 and TRBJ2-5; 10 bases agree with TRBD1. J lost 5 bases, V lost 4 bases, and 10 bases had no gene match. CDR1 and CDR2 (germline): MNHEY, SMNVEV (reference sequence). The CDR3 is 16 residues long. Here the CDR3 DNA reads TGTGCCAGCAGTTCGACAGGGGGCGCAGCGGGGGAGACCCAGTACTTC. Translation gives CASSSTGGAAGETQYF.

The chain couples TRBV7-2 to TRBJ1-1, with D unresolved. The CDR3 extends over 15 amino acids. CDR1 is SGHTA, CDR2 FQGNSA, per germline. Trimming stripped 2 bases from V and 2 bases from J, with 12 bases between. The CDR3: CASSLTVGSNTEAFF. CDR3 DNA sequence: TGTGCCAGCAGCTTAACGGTGGGTAGCAACACTGAAGCTTTCTTT. Looking up the rest from reference TRBV7-2 and TRBJ1-1 gives the full variable domain: GAGVSQSPSNKVTEKGKDVELRCDPISGHTALYWYRQSLGQGLEFLIYFQGNSAPDKSGLPSDRFSAERTGGSVSTLTIQRTQQEDSAVYLCASSLTVGSNTEAFFGQGTRLTVV.

The V and J genes are TRBV4-2 and TRBJ1-6; D perhaps matches TRBD1 (5 bases). Germline-derived CDR1 and CDR2 are LGHNA and YNFKEQ. The V gene lost 3 bases and the J gene lost 7 bases, with 10 bases spanning the gap. The CDR3 is made up of 14 amino acids. In nucleotides, the CDR3 is TGTGCCAGCAGCCACGGGACTCTAAATTCACCCCTCCACTTT. Amino acid sequence: CASSHGTLNSPLHF.

The gene calls are TRBV15 and TRBJ1-2; D might be TRBD1 (5 bases). Germline CDR1 and CDR2: LNHNV and YYDKDF (reference sequence). The CDR3 has 15 residues. The V end lost 0 bases, the J end lost 8 bases, and 16 bases lay between the germline ends. The CDR3 protein is CATSRDHALGGGYTF. The CDR3 region has the DNA TGTGCCACCAGCAGAGACCACGCCCTGGGGGGGGGCTACACCTTC.

The chain carries TRBV5-1 and TRBJ1-1; no clear D. Germline V CDR1 and CDR2: SGHRS, YFSETQ. The CDR3 length is 13 residues. Trimming shortened V by 1 base and J by 0 bases, and 4 bases separated the two germline ends. The CDR3 DNA reads TGCGCCAGCAGCTTGCCTATGAACACTGAAGCTTTCTTT. Its translation is CASSLPMNTEAFF.

This clone was seen once. The chain joins TRBV7-2 to TRBJ2-7; TRBD2 agrees at 8 bases. This CDR3 contains 16 residues. J lost 2 bases, V lost 5 bases, and 11 bases had no gene match. Germline CDR1 reads SGHTA; CDR2 reads FQGNSA. The CDR3 sequence: CASSTRGGGSAYEQYF. The CDR3 nucleotides read TGTGCCAGCAGCACACGTGGCGGGGGGTCTGCCTACGAGCAGTACTTC. The full variable domain, with the rest looked up from reference TRBV7-2 and TRBJ2-7, is GAGVSQSPSNKVTEKGKDVELRCDPISGHTALYWYRQSLGQGLEFLIYFQGNSAPDKSGLPSDRFSAERTGGSVSTLTIQRTQQEDSAVYLCASSTRGGGSAYEQYFGPGTRLTVT.

The gene calls are TRBV12-3 or TRBV12-4 and TRBJ1-1; unclear D gene. The germline V and J ends were trimmed by 11 bases and 1 base, with 11 bases remaining between them. CDR3 length: 12 amino acids. The CDR3 region is CAAASRNTEAFF. Here the CDR3 DNA reads TGTGCCGCAGCGAGCAGGAACACTGAAGCTTTCTTT.